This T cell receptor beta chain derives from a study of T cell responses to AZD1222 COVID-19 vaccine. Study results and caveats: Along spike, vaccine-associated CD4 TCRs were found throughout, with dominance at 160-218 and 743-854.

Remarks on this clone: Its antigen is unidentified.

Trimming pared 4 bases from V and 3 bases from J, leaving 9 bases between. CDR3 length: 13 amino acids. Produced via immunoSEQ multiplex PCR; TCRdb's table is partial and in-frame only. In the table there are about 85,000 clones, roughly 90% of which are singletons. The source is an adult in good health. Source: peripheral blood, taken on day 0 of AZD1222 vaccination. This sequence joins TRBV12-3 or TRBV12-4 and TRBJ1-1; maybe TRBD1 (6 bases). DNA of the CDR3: TGTGCCAGCAGTTCCTACAGGGACACTGAAGCTTTCTTT. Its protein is CASSSYRDTEAFF.